The T cell receptor (beta chain) described here comes from a study of T cell changes during pregnancy in multiple sclerosis. The protocol was immunoSEQ multiplex PCR, while the TCRdb copy is restricted to in-frame clones and leaves out a portion. This sample has over 70,000 clones, with 94% found just once. CDR1 is LNHNV and CDR2 is YYDKDF in the germline V gene (reference sequence). Trimming shortened V by 4 bases and J by 4 bases, and 9 bases separated the two germline ends. The CDR3 is 13 residues long. The specimen comprised peripheral blood, sampled in the third trimester of pregnancy. The chain recombines TRBV15 with TRBJ2-3; the D gene is possibly TRBD2 (6 bases). The origin of this receptor is a female donor with multiple sclerosis, enrolled in a pregnancy study. The CDR3 protein is CATSTRLADTQYF. The CDR3 nucleotides are TGTGCCACCAGCACAAGACTAGCAGATACGCAGTATTTT.